The source of this TCR beta chain is a study of post-analysis software for immune sequencing data. Overall study findings and caveats: Five TRBV segments occurring more often in patients than controls included TRBV5-6, TRBV5-1 and TRBV20-1. A significant reduction in normalized Chao1 diversity was observed in multiple sclerosis patients versus controls.

Libraries were made from TCR beta cDNA, and they carried unique molecular identifiers. MiXCR was run by TCRdb on the PCR reads, yielding one entry per CDR3 protein. The sample gives 750,000 to 950,000 distinct CDR3 sequences, approximately 50% of which show up once; around 4.5% is in the top ten. The V gene lost 0 bases and the J gene lost 8 bases, with 21 bases spanning the gap. This CDR3 has 17 residues. From germline, CDR1 is SGDLS and CDR2 YYNGEE. Worth noting for this clonotype: Its antigen is still unknown.

This chain links TRBV9 with TRBJ2-1; tentative D call: TRBD1 (6 bases). Sequenced material: blood. The TCR sequence derives from a girl under 18 with multiple sclerosis. The CDR3: CASSVGSGVSWFYEQFF. Here the CDR3 DNA reads TGTGCCAGCAGCGTAGGATCAGGGGTGTCGTGGTTCTATGAGCAGTTCTTC.